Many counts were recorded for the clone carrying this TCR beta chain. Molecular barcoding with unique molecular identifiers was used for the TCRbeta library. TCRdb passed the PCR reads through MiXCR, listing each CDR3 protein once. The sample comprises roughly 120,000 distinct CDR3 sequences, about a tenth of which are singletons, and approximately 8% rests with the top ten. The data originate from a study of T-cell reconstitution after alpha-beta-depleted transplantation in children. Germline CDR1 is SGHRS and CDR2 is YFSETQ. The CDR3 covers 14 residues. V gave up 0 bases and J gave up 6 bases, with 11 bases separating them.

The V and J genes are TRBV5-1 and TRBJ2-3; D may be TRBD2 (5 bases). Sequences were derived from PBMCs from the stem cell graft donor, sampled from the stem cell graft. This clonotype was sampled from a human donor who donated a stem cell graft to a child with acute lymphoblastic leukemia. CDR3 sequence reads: CASSLVLVGDTQYF. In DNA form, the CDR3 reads TGCGCCAGCAGCTTGGTACTAGTAGGGGATACGCAGTATTTT.